This T cell receptor beta chain stems from a study of T cell responses to AZD1222 COVID-19 vaccine. Overall study: Second doses at about 4 or about 12 weeks were pooled.

Remarks on this clone: Its antigen is undetermined.

The junction had 3 bases not matched to a gene; V was cut back by 5 bases and J by 4 bases. CDR1 is SEHNR and CDR2 is FQNEAQ in the germline V gene (reference sequence). This CDR3 has 13 residues. Study conclusions and caveats: A mostly white British donor set with more females was recruited, and clonal diversity was possibly underestimated. Rises in breadth and depth of Spike-specific TCRs came after two AZD1222 doses. At 160-218 and 743-854, vaccine-associated CD4 TCRs were dominant, and they spanned spike.

Clones were sequenced by immunoSEQ multiplex PCR, and TCRdb holds only the in-frame ones, with some missing. Altogether over 100,000 clones are present, 91% being singletons, with the ten largest covering approximately 7.6%. The sample here was peripheral blood, taken on day 0 of AZD1222 vaccination. The rearrangement links TRBV7-9 to TRBJ2-7; 9 positions agree with TRBD1. The origin of this receptor is an adult in good health. CDR3 sequence: CASSRTGAYEQYF. Here the CDR3 DNA reads TGTGCCAGCAGCCGGACAGGGGCTTACGAGCAGTACTTC.